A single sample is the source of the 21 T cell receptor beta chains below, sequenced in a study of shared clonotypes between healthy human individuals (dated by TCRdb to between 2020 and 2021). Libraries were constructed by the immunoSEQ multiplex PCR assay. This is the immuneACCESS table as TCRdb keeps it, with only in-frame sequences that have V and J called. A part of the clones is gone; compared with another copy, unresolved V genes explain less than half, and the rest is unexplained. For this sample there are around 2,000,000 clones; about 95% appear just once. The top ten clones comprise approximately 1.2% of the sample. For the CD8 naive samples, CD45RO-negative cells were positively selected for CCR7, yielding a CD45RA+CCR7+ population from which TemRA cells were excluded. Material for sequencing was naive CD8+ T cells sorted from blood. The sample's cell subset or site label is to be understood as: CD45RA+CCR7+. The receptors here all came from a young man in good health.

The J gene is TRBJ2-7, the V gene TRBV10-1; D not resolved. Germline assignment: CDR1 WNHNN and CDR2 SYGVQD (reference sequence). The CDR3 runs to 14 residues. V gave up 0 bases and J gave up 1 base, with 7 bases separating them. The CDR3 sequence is CASSESPDSYEQYF. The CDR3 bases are TGCGCCAGCAGTGAGTCGCCAGATTCCTACGAGCAGTACTTC.

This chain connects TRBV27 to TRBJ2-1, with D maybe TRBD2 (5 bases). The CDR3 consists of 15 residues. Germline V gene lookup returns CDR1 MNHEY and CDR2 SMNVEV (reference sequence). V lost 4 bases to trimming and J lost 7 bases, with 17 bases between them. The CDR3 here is CASSSLGVVVNEQFF. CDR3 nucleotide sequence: TGTGCCAGCAGTTCTCTCGGGGTAGTGGTTAATGAGCAGTTCTTC.

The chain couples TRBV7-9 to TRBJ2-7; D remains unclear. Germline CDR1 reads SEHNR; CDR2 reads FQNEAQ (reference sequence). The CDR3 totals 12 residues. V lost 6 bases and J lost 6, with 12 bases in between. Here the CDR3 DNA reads TGTGCCAGCAGTCATAATCGGGCCGAGCAGTACTTC. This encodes CASSHNRAEQYF. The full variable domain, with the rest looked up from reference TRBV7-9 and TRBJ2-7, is DTGVSQNPRHKITKRGQNVTFRCDPISEHNRLYWYRQTLGQGPEFLTYFQNEAQLEKSRLLSDRFSAERPKGSFSTLEIQRTEQGDSAMYLCASSHNRAEQYFGPGTRLTVT.

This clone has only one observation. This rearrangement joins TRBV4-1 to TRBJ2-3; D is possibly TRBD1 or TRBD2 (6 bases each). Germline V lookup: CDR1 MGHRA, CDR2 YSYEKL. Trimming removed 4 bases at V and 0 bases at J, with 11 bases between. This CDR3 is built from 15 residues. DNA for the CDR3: TGCGCCAGCAGCCCTTGGGGGGCCAGCACAGATACGCAGTATTTT. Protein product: CASSPWGASTDTQYF.

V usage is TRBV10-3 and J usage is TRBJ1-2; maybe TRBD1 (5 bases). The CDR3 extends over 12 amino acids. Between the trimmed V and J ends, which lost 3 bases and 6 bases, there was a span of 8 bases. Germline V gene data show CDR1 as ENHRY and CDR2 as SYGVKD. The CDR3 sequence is CAISDGGNGYTF. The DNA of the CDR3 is TGTGCCATCAGTGATGGGGGGAATGGCTACACCTTC.

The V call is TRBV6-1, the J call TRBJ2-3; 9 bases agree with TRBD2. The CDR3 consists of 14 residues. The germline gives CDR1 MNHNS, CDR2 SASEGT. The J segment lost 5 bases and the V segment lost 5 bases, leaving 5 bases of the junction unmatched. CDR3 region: CASSTGLAGDTQYF. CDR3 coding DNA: TGTGCCAGCAGTACGGGACTAGCCGGAGATACGCAGTATTTT.

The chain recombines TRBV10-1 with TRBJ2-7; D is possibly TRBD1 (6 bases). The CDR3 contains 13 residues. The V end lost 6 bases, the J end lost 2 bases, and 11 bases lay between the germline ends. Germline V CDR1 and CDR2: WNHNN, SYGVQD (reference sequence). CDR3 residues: CASREDRTYEQYF. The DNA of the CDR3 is TGCGCCAGCAGAGAAGACAGGACCTACGAGCAGTACTTC.

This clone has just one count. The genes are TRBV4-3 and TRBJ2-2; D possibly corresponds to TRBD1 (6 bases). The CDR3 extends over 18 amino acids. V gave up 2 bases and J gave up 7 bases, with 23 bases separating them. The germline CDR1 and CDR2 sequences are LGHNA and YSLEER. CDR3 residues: CASSQIWGTIGPGGELFF. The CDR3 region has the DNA TGCGCCAGCAGCCAAATCTGGGGGACAATAGGTCCCGGCGGGGAGCTGTTTTTT.

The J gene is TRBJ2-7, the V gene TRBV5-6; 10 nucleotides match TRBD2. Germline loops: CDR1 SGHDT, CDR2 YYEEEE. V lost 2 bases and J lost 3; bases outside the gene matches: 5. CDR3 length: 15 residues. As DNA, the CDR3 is TGTGCCAGCAGCTTCGGACTAGCGGAGATCTACGAGCAGTACTTC. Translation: CASSFGLAEIYEQYF.

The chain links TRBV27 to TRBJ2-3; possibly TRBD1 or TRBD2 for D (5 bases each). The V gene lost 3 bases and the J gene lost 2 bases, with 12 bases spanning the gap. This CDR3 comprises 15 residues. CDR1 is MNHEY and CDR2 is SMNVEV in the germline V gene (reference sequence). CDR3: CASSFSGRITDTQYF. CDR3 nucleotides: TGTGCCAGCAGTTTCTCGGGGCGGATCACAGATACGCAGTATTTT.

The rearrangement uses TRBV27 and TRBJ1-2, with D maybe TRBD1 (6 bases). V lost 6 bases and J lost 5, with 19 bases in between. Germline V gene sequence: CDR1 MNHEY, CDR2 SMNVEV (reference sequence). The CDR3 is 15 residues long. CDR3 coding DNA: TGTGCCAGCAGCCCCGGTGTGGGGGCGGCTTATGGCTACACCTTC. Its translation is CASSPGVGAAYGYTF.

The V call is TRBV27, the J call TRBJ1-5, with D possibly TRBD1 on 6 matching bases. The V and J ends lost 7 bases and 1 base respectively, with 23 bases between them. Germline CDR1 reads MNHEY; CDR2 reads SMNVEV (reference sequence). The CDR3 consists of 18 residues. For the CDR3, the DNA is TGTGCCAGCAACTTTGACGGAAGGGGGGGTGGAAGCAATCAGCCCCAGCATTTT. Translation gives CASNFDGRGGGSNQPQHF.

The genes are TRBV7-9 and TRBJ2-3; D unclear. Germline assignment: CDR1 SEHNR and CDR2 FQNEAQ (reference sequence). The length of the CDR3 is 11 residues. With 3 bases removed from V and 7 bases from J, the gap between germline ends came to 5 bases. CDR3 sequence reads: CASSFENTQYF. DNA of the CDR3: TGTGCCAGCAGCTTCGAAAATACGCAGTATTTT.

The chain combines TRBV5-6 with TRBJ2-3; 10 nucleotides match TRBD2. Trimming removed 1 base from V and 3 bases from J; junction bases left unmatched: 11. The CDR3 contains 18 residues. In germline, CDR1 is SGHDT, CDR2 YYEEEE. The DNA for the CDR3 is TGTGCCAGCAGCTTGAATCTAGCGGGAGAAGGGGTAACAGATACGCAGTATTTT. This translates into CASSLNLAGEGVTDTQYF.

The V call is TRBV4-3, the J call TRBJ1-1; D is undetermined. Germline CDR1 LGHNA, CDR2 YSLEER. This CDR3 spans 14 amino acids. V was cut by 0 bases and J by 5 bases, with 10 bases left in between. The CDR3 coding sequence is TGCGCCAGCAGCCAAGATCGTGAAGCGACTGAAGCTTTCTTT. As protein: CASSQDREATEAFF.

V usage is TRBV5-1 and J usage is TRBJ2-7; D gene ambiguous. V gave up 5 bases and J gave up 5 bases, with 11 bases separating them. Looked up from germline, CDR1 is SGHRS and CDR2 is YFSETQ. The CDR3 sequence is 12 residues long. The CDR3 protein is CASRAGHDEQYF. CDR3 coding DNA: TGCGCCAGCAGGGCCGGTCATGACGAGCAGTACTTC.

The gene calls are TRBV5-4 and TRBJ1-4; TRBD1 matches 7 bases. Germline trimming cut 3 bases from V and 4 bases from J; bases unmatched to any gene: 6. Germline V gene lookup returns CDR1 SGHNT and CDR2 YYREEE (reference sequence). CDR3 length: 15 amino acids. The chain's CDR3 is CASSSPGTDNEKLFF. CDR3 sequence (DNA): TGTGCCAGCAGCTCTCCCGGGACAGATAATGAAAAACTGTTTTTT.

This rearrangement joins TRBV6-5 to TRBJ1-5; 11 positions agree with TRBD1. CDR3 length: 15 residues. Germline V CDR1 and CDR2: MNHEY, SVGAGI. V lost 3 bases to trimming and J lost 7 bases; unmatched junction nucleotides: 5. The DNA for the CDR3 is TGTGCCAGCAGTTATGGGACAGGGGGTGAACAGCCCCAGCATTTT. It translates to CASSYGTGGEQPQHF.

This chain's CDR3 is CASSRLEASSYEQYF. For the CDR3, the DNA is TGTGCCAGCAGCCGCTTGGAAGCTAGCTCCTACGAGCAGTACTTC. This chain links TRBV5-6 with TRBJ2-7; D gene uncertain. V shed 4 bases and J shed 0 bases, with 14 bases lying between them. The CDR3 is made up of 15 amino acids. Germline CDR1 SGHDT, CDR2 YYEEEE.

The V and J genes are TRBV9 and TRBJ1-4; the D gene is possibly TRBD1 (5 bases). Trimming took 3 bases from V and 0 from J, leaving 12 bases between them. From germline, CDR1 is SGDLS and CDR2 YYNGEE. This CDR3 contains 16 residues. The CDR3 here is CASSDGTDSTNEKLFF. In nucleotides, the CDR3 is TGTGCCAGCAGCGACGGGACGGATTCAACTAATGAAAAACTGTTTTTT.

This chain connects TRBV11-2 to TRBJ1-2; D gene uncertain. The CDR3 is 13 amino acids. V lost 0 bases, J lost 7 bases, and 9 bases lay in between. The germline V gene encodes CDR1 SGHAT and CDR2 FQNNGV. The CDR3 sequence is CASSLEGVLGYTF. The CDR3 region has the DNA TGTGCCAGCAGCTTAGAAGGTGTCCTTGGCTACACCTTC.